Sequencing of this T cell receptor (beta chain) was carried out in a study of molecular identifiers for immune sequencing clone quantification. Study outcomes and limitations: Clonotypes topping 20 RNA copies carried over 97% of effector molecules but under 1% of naive ones.

Isolation of naive CD8 T cells was achieved by sorting on a CD8+CD4-CCR7+CD45RA+ phenotype. This CDR3 contains 12 residues. TCRdb re-called the PCR reads with MiXCR, one entry per CDR3 protein. This sample yields about 320,000 distinct CDR3 sequences, of which 24% are seen a single time; about 0.7% belongs to the top ten. This clonotype was seen once. Its antigen is not identified. Relative to the germline gene, one junction end is altered; a read error may explain this. This TCR was recovered from a human donor in good health. Some libraries in this study had Jurkat cell RNA spiked in. Sequences were obtained from naive CD8+ T cells from blood, with Jurkat cell RNA spiked in. Stated subset: FACS-sorted CD8+CD4-CCR7+CD45RA+ naive T cells. The chain has TRBV12-3 or TRBV12-4 and TRBJ1-1, with D hard to call. The CDR3 is CAGSYTNTEAFF. CDR3 bases: TGTGCCGGCAGTTACACTAACACTGAAGCTTTCTTT.